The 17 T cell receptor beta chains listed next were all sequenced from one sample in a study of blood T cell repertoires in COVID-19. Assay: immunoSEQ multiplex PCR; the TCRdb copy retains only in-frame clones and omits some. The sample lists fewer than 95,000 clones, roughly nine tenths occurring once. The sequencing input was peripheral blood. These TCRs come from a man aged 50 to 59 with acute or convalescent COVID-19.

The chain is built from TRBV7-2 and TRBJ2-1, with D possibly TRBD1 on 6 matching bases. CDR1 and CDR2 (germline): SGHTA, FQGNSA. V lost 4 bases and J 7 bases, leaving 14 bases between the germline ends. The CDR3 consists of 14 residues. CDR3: CASSSWSRGNEQFF. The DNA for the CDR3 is TGTGCCAGCAGCTCGTGGTCCAGGGGAAATGAGCAGTTCTTC.

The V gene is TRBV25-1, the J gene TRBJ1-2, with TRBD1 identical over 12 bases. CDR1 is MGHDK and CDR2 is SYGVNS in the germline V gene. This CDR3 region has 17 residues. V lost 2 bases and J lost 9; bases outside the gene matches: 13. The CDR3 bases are TGTGCCAGCAGTGAAGTCGGCATTTGGGACAGGGGGCACCGCTACACCTTC. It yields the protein CASSEVGIWDRGHRYTF.

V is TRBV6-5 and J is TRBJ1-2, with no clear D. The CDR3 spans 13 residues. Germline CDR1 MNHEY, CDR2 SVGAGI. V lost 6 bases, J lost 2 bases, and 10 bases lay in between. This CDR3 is CASRTTKNYGYTF. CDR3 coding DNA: TGTGCCAGCAGAACGACAAAGAACTATGGCTACACCTTC.

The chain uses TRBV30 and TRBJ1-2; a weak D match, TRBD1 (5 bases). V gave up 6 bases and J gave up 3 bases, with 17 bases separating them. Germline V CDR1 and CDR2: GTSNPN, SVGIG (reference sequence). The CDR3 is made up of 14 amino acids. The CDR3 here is CACQHLDSHYGYTF. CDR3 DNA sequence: TGTGCCTGCCAACACCTAGACAGCCACTATGGCTACACCTTC.

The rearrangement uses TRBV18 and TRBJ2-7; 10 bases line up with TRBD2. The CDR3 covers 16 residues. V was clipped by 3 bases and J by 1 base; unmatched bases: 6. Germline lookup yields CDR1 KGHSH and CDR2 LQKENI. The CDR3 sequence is CASSPSGGSLSYEQYF. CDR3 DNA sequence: TGTGCCAGCTCACCTAGCGGGGGGTCTCTTTCCTACGAGCAGTACTTC.

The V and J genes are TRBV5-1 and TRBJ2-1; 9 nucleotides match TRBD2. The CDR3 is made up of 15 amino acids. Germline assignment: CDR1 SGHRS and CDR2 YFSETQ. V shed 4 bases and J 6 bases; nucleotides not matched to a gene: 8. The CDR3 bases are TGCGCCAGCAGCGGCGGGGGGGCCGGATTCAATGAGCAGTTCTTC. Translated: CASSGGGAGFNEQFF.

The CDR3 nucleotides read TGTGCCAGTAGTTTAAGCGCGCAAAGCACAGATACGCAGTATTTT. It is translated as CASSLSAQSTDTQYF. The V gene is TRBV19, the J gene TRBJ2-3; D remains ambiguous. The CDR3 consists of 15 residues. The germline CDR1 and CDR2 sequences are LNHDA and SQIVND (reference sequence). V was clipped by 5 bases and J by 0 bases, with 12 bases between them.

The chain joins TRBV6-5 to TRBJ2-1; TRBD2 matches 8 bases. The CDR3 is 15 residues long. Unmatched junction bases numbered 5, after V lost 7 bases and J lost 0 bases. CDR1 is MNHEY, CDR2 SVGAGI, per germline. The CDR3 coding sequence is TGTGCCAGCAATCAACTAGCGGTCTCCTACAATGAGCAGTTCTTC. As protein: CASNQLAVSYNEQFF.

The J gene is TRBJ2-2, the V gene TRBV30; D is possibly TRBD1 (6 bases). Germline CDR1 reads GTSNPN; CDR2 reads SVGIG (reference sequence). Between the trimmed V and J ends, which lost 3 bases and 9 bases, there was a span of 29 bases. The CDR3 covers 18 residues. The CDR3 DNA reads TGTGCCTGGAGACCCCCTCATGGGGGCGAACCCCCGCGCAGGGAGCTGTTTTTT. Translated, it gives CAWRPPHGGEPPRRELFF.

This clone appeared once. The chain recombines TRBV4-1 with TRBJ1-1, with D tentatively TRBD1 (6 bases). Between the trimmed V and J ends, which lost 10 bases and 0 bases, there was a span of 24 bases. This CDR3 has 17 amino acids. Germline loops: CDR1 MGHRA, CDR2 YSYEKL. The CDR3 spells CATKQGAEGPMNTEAFF. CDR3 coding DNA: TGCGCCACAAAACAGGGAGCAGAGGGCCCCATGAACACTGAAGCTTTCTTT.

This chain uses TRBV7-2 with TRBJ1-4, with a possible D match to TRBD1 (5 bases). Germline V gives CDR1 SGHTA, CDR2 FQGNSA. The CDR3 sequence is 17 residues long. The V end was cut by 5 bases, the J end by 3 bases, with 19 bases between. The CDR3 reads CASSTRGSGSSNEKLFF. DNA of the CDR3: TGTGCCAGCAGCACTAGGGGTAGCGGGTCCTCTAATGAAAAACTGTTTTTT.

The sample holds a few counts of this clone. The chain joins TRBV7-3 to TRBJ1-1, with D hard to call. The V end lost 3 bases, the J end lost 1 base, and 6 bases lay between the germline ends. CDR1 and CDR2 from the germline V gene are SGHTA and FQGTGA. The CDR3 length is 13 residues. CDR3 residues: CASSFLRNTEAFF. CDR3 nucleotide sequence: TGTGCCAGCAGCTTTTTGAGGAACACTGAAGCTTTCTTT. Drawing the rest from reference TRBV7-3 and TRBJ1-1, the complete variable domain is GAGVSQTPSNKVTEKGKYVELRCDPISGHTALYWYRQSLGQGPEFLIYFQGTGAADDSGLPNDRFFAVRPEGSVSTLKIQRTERGDSAVYLCASSFLRNTEAFFGQGTRLTVV.

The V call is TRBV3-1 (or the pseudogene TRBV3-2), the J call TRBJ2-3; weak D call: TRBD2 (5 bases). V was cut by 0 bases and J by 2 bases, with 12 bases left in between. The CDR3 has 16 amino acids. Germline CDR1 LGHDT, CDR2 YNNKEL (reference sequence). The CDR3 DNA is TGTGCCAGCAGCCAAGAGCGCGGGTCTAACACAGATACGCAGTATTTT. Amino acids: CASSQERGSNTDTQYF.

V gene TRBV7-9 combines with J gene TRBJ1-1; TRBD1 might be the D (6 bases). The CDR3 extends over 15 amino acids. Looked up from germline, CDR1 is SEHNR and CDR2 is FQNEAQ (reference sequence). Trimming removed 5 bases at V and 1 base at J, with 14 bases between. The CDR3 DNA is TGTGCCAGCAGCCAGGGGCCGGGGAGGAACACTGAAGCTTTCTTT. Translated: CASSQGPGRNTEAFF.

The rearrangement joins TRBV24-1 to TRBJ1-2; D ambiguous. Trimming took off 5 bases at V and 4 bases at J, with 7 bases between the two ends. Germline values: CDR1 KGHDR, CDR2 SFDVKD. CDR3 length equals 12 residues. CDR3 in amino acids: CATSANGYGYTF. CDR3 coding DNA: TGTGCCACCAGTGCCAACGGCTATGGCTACACCTTC.

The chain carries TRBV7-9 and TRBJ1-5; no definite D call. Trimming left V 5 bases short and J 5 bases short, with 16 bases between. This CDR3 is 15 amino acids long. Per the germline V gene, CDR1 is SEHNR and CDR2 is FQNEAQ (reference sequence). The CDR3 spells CASSLSTGIDQPQHF. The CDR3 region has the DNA TGTGCCAGCAGCCTCTCAACCGGGATCGATCAGCCCCAGCATTTT.

The CDR3 sequence: CASSVPEETQYF. CDR3 nucleotides: TGTGCCAGCAGTGTCCCTGAGGAGACCCAGTACTTC. The chain combines TRBV27 with TRBJ2-5; no clear D gene. CDR3 length: 12 residues. V dropped 5 bases and J dropped 5 bases, with 9 bases sitting between them. The germline gives CDR1 MNHEY, CDR2 SMNVEV (reference sequence).